Given below is one T cell receptor (beta chain) in context. The sample is drawn from a study of blood T cell repertoires in COVID-19. Study in general: PBMCs, B-cell-depleted T cells, or T cells provided the cDNA or gDNA that made up the material.

Here immunoSEQ multiplex PCR was the method, and the copy in TCRdb shows in-frame clones only, minus some. Seen here are under 300,000 clones, roughly 89% observed once, and the top ten hold about 2.2%. The CDR3 contains 15 residues. V lost 3 bases, J lost 0 bases, and 11 bases lay in between. Looked up from germline, CDR1 is SGDLS and CDR2 is YYNGEE. The rearrangement links TRBV9 to TRBJ2-3; possibly TRBD2 for D (5 bases). This receptor was taken from a man aged 25-45 years who had recovered from COVID-19. Sample: peripheral blood. CDR3 bases: TGTGCCAGCAGCGGTAGCGCGCCTAGCACAGATACGCAGTATTTT. Its protein product is CASSGSAPSTDTQYF.